This is a list of T cell receptor beta chains from one sample in a study of blood T cell repertoires in COVID-19. Method: immunoSEQ multiplex PCR; TCRdb's copy keeps in-frame clones and lacks some. The repertoire holds roughly 68,000 clones, with 88% as singletons. The sample was peripheral blood. The receptors shown here come from a woman in her 70s with acute or convalescent COVID-19. Each CDR3 is given with its conserved first and last residue. D genes are given only for firm matches.

V: TRBV10-2; J: TRBJ1-1; D: TRBD1; CDR3: CASRGGTALNTEAFF
V: TRBV7-9; J: TRBJ1-2; D: .; CDR3: CASSSASGDGYTF
V: TRBV5-6; J: TRBJ1-3; D: .; CDR3: CASSFWTSPSGNTIYF
V: TRBV7-3; J: TRBJ1-5; D: .; CDR3: CASSARRVVNSNQPQHF
V: TRBV9; J: TRBJ2-7; D: TRBD2; CDR3: CASSVGSGRTHEQYF
V: TRBV11-1; J: TRBJ2-1; D: .; CDR3: CASSLNPGNNEQFF
V: TRBV7-9; J: TRBJ1-4; D: .; CDR3: CASTPGDIGEKLFF
V: TRBV28; J: TRBJ1-5; D: .; CDR3: CASSSPGRSNQPQHF
V: TRBV5-1; J: TRBJ1-1; D: .; CDR3: CASSLYGTSNTEAFF
V: TRBV2; J: TRBJ1-4; D: .; CDR3: CASREGENNEKLFF
V: TRBV5-1; J: TRBJ2-3; D: TRBD2; CDR3: CASSRGTSGSAQALDTQYF
V: TRBV6-6; J: TRBJ2-7; D: TRBD1; CDR3: CASSYPGQAYEQYF
V: TRBV7-9; J: TRBJ1-1; D: .; CDR3: CASSLFRGRGTEAFF
V: TRBV28; J: TRBJ1-3; D: TRBD1; CDR3: CASATGTGRNTIYF
V: TRBV6-2/TRBV6-3; J: TRBJ1-5; D: .; CDR3: CASSRQIDQPQHF
V: TRBV5-1; J: TRBJ2-7; D: TRBD1; CDR3: CASSLAGTAYEQYF
V: TRBV5-6; J: TRBJ2-1; D: TRBD2; CDR3: CASSPYGGLYEQFF
V: TRBV7-3; J: TRBJ2-7; D: .; CDR3: CASSFPPSSYEQYF
V: TRBV9; J: TRBJ1-1; D: .; CDR3: CASSVNVGVNTEAFF
V: TRBV5-6; J: TRBJ2-5; D: .; CDR3: CASRPGTSPETQYF
V: TRBV27; J: TRBJ1-1; D: .; CDR3: CASSATTTEAFF
V: TRBV3-1/TRBV3-2; J: TRBJ1-1; D: .; CDR3: CASSLGTEAFF
V: TRBV5-1; J: TRBJ1-4; D: TRBD1; CDR3: CASSLGTGGASEKLFF